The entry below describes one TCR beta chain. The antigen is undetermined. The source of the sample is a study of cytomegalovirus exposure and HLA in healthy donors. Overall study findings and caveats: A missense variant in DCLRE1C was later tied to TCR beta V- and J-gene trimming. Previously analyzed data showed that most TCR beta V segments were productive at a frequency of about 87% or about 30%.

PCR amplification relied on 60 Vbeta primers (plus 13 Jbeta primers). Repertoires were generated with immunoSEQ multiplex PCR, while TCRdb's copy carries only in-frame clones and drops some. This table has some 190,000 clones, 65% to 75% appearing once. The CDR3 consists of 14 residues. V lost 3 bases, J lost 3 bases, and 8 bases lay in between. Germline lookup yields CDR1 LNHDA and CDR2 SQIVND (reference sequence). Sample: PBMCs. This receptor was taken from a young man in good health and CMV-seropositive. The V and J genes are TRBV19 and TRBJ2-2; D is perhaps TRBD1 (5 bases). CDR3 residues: CASSMGRDTGELFF. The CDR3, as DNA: TGTGCCAGTAGTATGGGGCGCGACACCGGGGAGCTGTTTTTT.